The rows below give T cell receptor beta chains drawn from one sample of a study of CD4 T cell repertoires in COVID-19. Using immunoSEQ multiplex PCR, the repertoire was profiled, and TCRdb retains in-frame clones only, with some absent. The data hold tens of thousands of clones, with around 82% observed a single time. This specimen was CD4+ T cells from peripheral blood, taken after recovery from COVID-19. Receptor source: a human donor who had COVID-19. Each CDR3 is given with its conserved first and last residue. D genes are given only for firm matches. Part of the rows lack a size; the others show once, few, many or a class for expanded clones.

13	once	TRBD2	TRBV7-9	TRBJ2-3	TGTGCCGGTCTAACTAGCGGGGGGGCTACGCAGTATTTT	CAGLTSGGATQYF
15	-	-	TRBV5-1	TRBJ1-2	TGCGCCAGCAGCTTGGACCCGGGGGTTGTCTATGGCTACACCTTC	CASSLDPGVVYGYTF
15	once	-	TRBV6-1	TRBJ2-2	TGTGCCAGCGGGTCCAAGGCGGGGCACACCGGGGAGCTGTTTTTT	CASGSKAGHTGELFF
13	-	-	TRBV7-2	TRBJ2-5	TGTGCCAGCAGCTTTATAGCGGAGGAGACCCAGTACTTC	CASSFIAEETQYF
13	-	TRBD1	TRBV2	TRBJ1-2	TGTGCCAGCAATACAGGGGGTAACTATGGCTACACCTTC	CASNTGGNYGYTF
16	-	TRBD1	TRBV19	TRBJ1-5	TGTGCGACCAGGCCCCAACAGGGGGCGTTTCATCAGCCCCAGCATTTT	CATRPQQGAFHQPQHF
16	-	TRBD2	TRBV7-2	TRBJ2-5	TGTGCCAGCAGCTCCCGGACTAGCGGGAGTTTAGAGACCCAGTACTTC	CASSSRTSGSLETQYF
15	-	TRBD2	TRBV7-3	TRBJ2-1	TGTGCCAGCAGCTTACGAGCGGGGGCCTACAATGAGCAGTTCTTC	CASSLRAGAYNEQFF
15	-	TRBD2	TRBV6-5	TRBJ2-1	TGTGCCAGCAGCCAAAGGGCTAGCGGGGGCAATGAGCAGTTCTTC	CASSQRASGGNEQFF
14	-	-	TRBV27	TRBJ2-2	TGTGCCAGCAGTTTCTACGTGTCCTCCGGGGAGCTGTTTTTT	CASSFYVSSGELFF
14	once	TRBD1	TRBV18	TRBJ1-5	TGTGCCAGCTCGCCGACAGGGGGGGACCAGCCCCAGCATTTT	CASSPTGGDQPQHF
12	once	-	TRBV2	TRBJ2-7	TGTGCCAGCAGTGAAGCCCGCTACGAGCAGTACTTC	CASSEARYEQYF
13	-	-	TRBV24-1	TRBJ2-2	TGTGCCACTGGGACGTCGAACACCGGGGAGCTGTTTTTT	CATGTSNTGELFF
15	-	-	TRBV12-2	TRBJ2-5	TGTGCAAGTCGCCGCCTCGGACACTACCAAGAGACCCAGTACTTC	CASRRLGHYQETQYF
16	-	-	TRBV2	TRBJ2-1	TGTGCCAGCGTAACCCCCAAAGCCGTATCCTACAATGAGCAGTTCTTC	CASVTPKAVSYNEQFF
14	-	-	TRBV19	TRBJ1-1	TGTGCCAGTAGTAATGTGCCGAGAGAGTCTGAAGCTTTCTTT	CASSNVPRESEAFF
14	-	-	TRBV3-1/TRBV3-2	TRBJ1-1	TGTGCCAGCAGTCAAGTAGTCACGGGGGTCGTAGCTTTCTTT	CASSQVVTGVVAFF
16	-	-	TRBV5-4	TRBJ2-1	TGTGCCAGCAGCTATAGGACGAGGAGCTCCTACAATGAGCAGTTCTTC	CASSYRTRSSYNEQFF
16	-	TRBD2	TRBV9	TRBJ2-1	TGTGCCAGCAGCACTCCTTTGCCAGCGGGGGGGAATGAGCAGTTCTTC	CASSTPLPAGGNEQFF
14	once	TRBD2	TRBV7-6	TRBJ2-7	TGTGCCAGCAGCTTAGGGACTAGCCTCTACGAGCAGTACTTC	CASSLGTSLYEQYF
13	-	-	TRBV23-1	TRBJ2-1	TGCGCCAGCAGTTGCCGGGGATACAATGAGCAGTTCTTC	CASSCRGYNEQFF
11	once	-	TRBV5-1	TRBJ2-1	TGCGCCAGCAGCTTAGCGGTCGAGCAGTTCTTC	CASSLAVEQFF
14	-	TRBD1	TRBV5-5	TRBJ1-6	TGTGCCAGCAGGAAGGGACAGGGTGATTCACCCCTCCACTTT	CASRKGQGDSPLHF
15	-	-	TRBV5-1	TRBJ1-2	TGCGCCAGCAGCTTGGTGGCGTCCGGAGGGTATGGCTACACCTTC	CASSLVASGGYGYTF
14	-	-	TRBV6-6	TRBJ1-6	TGTGCCAGCAGTTACTCAGAGGGGCAGGTACCCCTCCACTTT	CASSYSEGQVPLHF
13	once	TRBD1	TRBV19	TRBJ1-2	TGTGCCAGTAGTGACAGGGGCAACTATGGCTACACCTTC	CASSDRGNYGYTF
15	once	-	TRBV4-1	TRBJ2-6	TGCGCCAGCAGAAAACAGGGCTCAGGGGCCAACGTCCTGACTTTC	CASRKQGSGANVLTF
13	-	-	TRBV27	TRBJ1-2	TGTGCCAGCAGGGGGCGTGAAAACTATGGCTACACCTTC	CASRGRENYGYTF
17	-	-	TRBV19	TRBJ2-2	TGTGCCAGTAGTATACCTCGGACTTCAGGGAACACCGGGGAGCTGTTTTTT	CASSIPRTSGNTGELFF
15	once	-	TRBV27	TRBJ2-2	TGTGCCAGCAGTTTAGGGGCGGGAATTTCCGGGGAGCTGTTTTTT	CASSLGAGISGELFF
15	-	-	TRBV3-1/TRBV3-2	TRBJ2-3	TGTGCCAGCAGCCCCAGGGGAGACGGCACAGATACGCAGTATTTT	CASSPRGDGTDTQYF
14	-	TRBD1	TRBV19	TRBJ2-2	TGTGCCAGTAGGAACAGGGGGTCCACCGGGGAGCTGTTTTTT	CASRNRGSTGELFF
17	-	TRBD2	TRBV18	TRBJ2-1	TGTGCCAGCTCACCTAGGAATCCGGGACTAGCGGACAATGAGCAGTTCTTC	CASSPRNPGLADNEQFF
17	-	TRBD1	TRBV7-2	TRBJ1-1	TGTGCCAGCAGCAGGCGGACAGGGGGCTCGGGAAACACTGAAGCTTTCTTT	CASSRRTGGSGNTEAFF
15	-	-	TRBV3-1/TRBV3-2	TRBJ1-5	TGTGCCAGCAGCCAAGATTTGTCCGGCAATCAGCCCCAGCATTTT	CASSQDLSGNQPQHF
16	-	TRBD1	TRBV19	TRBJ1-6	TGTGCCAGTAGTAAAAAGGGCCGGGACAGTCCTTCACCCCTCCACTTT	CASSKKGRDSPSPLHF
14	-	-	TRBV5-4	TRBJ1-4	TGTGCCAGCAGCTCCCCGGGGGATAATGAAAAACTGTTTTTT	CASSSPGDNEKLFF
14	-	-	TRBV19	TRBJ1-4	TGTGCCAGTAGTGGGGCCGGGGCAGGCGAAAAACTGTTTTTT	CASSGAGAGEKLFF
14	-	-	TRBV2	TRBJ2-2	TGTGCCAGCAGGACAGGAGCGAACACCGGGGAGCTGTTTTTT	CASRTGANTGELFF
14	-	-	TRBV5-6	TRBJ1-3	TGTGCCAGCAGCGAACCGATCTCTGGAAACACCATATATTTT	CASSEPISGNTIYF
13	-	-	TRBV25-1	TRBJ2-3	TGTGCCAGCAGTGAAAGCGGCACAGATACGCAGTATTTT	CASSESGTDTQYF
14	-	-	TRBV13	TRBJ1-1	TGTGCCAGCAGCGGTATAGGGGATGGCACTGAAGCTTTCTTT	CASSGIGDGTEAFF
14	-	-	TRBV6-1	TRBJ2-7	TGTGCCAGCAGTGATTACGGCGGAGCCTACGAGCAGTACTTC	CASSDYGGAYEQYF
14	-	-	TRBV6-2/TRBV6-3	TRBJ2-7	TGTGCCAGCAGCTGGGGCACCTTAGCCAACGAGCAGTACTTC	CASSWGTLANEQYF
12	-	-	TRBV12-3/TRBV12-4	TRBJ1-2	TGTGCCAGCAGTTTAGTCCCCTATGGCTACACCTTC	CASSLVPYGYTF
12	few	-	TRBV7-9	TRBJ2-7	TGTGCCAGCAGCTTAGCGGGGGACGAGCAGTACTTC	CASSLAGDEQYF
14	-	-	TRBV18	TRBJ1-1	TGTGCCAGCTCACTAACCGGGACCGGGACTGAAGCTTTCTTT	CASSLTGTGTEAFF
16	-	TRBD2	TRBV9	TRBJ2-5	TGTGCCAGCAGCGTTGGGATAGCGGGGGGGCAAGAGACCCAGTACTTC	CASSVGIAGGQETQYF
17	-	TRBD1	TRBV6-2/TRBV6-3	TRBJ2-7	TGTGCCAGCAGTTACAGAAGCCCCCCGGACAGGGCCTGGGAGCAGTACTTC	CASSYRSPPDRAWEQYF
14	-	-	TRBV6-1	TRBJ1-1	TGTGCCAGCAGTGAACTAGGCAGAAACACTGAAGCTTTCTTT	CASSELGRNTEAFF
15	-	-	TRBV6-5	TRBJ1-4	TGTGCCAGCGTCCGGAGAACACCAACTAATGAAAAACTGTTTTTT	CASVRRTPTNEKLFF
15	once	-	TRBV11-2	TRBJ2-2	TGTGCCGTAACCGGGGGCGGCTCGAACACCGGGGAGCTGTTTTTT	CAVTGGGSNTGELFF
17	-	-	TRBV15	TRBJ2-1	TGTGCCACCAGCAGAGGGGCCCTAAGCGGGCTATACAATGAGCAGTTCTTC	CATSRGALSGLYNEQFF
17	-	TRBD1	TRBV18	TRBJ1-2	TGTGCCAGCTCACCCACCGGTACAGGGGTACGGGGGTATGGCTACACCTTC	CASSPTGTGVRGYGYTF
14	-	-	TRBV19	TRBJ1-2	TGTGCCAGTAGAATGAACTCACAGAGCTATGGCTACACCTTC	CASRMNSQSYGYTF
14	-	-	TRBV27	TRBJ1-5	TGTGCCAGCAGAAGCGGGTTTCAAAATCAGCCCCAGCATTTT	CASRSGFQNQPQHF
16	-	TRBD1	TRBV5-4	TRBJ1-2	TGTGCCAGCAGTCCACTTACAGGGGGCGCAGGTTATGGCTACACCTTC	CASSPLTGGAGYGYTF
16	-	TRBD1	TRBV6-5	TRBJ1-3	TGTGCCAGCAGTTACCAGGGGGCTAACTCTGGAAACACCATATATTTT	CASSYQGANSGNTIYF
16	-	-	TRBV28	TRBJ1-3	TGTGCCAGCAGTTTAGGGGCCATCGCCTCTGGAAACACCATATATTTT	CASSLGAIASGNTIYF